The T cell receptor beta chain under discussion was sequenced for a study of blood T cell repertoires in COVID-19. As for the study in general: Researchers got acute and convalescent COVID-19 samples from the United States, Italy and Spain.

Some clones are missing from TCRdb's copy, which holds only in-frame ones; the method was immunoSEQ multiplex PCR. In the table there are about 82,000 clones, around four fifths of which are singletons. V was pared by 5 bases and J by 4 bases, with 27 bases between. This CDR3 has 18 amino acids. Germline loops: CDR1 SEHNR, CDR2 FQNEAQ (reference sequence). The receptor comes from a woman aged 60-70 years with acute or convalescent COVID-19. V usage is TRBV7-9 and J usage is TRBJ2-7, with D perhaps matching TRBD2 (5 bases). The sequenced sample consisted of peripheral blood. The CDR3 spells CASSPPAEFNRRPYEQYF. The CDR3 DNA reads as TGTGCCAGCAGCCCCCCAGCGGAATTCAACCGACGCCCTTACGAGCAGTACTTC.